The rows below give T cell receptor beta chains drawn from one sample of a study of blood T cell repertoires in COVID-19. Here immunoSEQ multiplex PCR was the method, and the copy in TCRdb shows in-frame clones only, minus some. This table holds 200,000 to 250,000 clones, about four fifths found once. What was sequenced was PBMCs or T cells enriched from blood (not recorded which). The receptors come from a woman aged 60-70 years who had recovered from COVID-19. Both conserved end residues are part of each CDR3. The D gene is left open where the match is weak. Rows may omit the clone size; those that give it use once, few, many or a size class.

D gene	J gene	clone size	V gene	CDR3 DNA	CDR3 protein
.	TRBJ1-5	few	TRBV7-2	TGTGCCAGCAGCCTTACTGTCCTCACGGGGAATGAGCCCCAGCATTTT	CASSLTVLTGNEPQHF
.	TRBJ1-2	.	TRBV5-1	TGCGCCAGCAGCTTGACAATACGGGGGACTGACGGCTACACCTTC	CASSLTIRGTDGYTF
TRBD1	TRBJ2-7	.	TRBV29-1	TGCAGCGTTGTTTTGCAGGGGGCCACCTACGAGCAGTACTTC	CSVVLQGATYEQYF
.	TRBJ2-3	.	TRBV7-9	TGTGCCAGCAGCGTGCAGCGACCTAGCACAGATACGCAGTATTTT	CASSVQRPSTDTQYF
.	TRBJ2-1	.	TRBV29-1	TGCAGCGTTGACGGCAGGAAGGAGCAGTTCTTC	CSVDGRKEQFF
.	TRBJ1-2	.	TRBV6-6	TGTGCCAGCACTCCGGACAGTATCTTCGGTGGCTACACCTTC	CASTPDSIFGGYTF
.	TRBJ2-1	.	TRBV24-1	TGTGCCACCAGTGACCCAACCTTTGAGGGGCAGTTCTTC	CATSDPTFEGQFF
.	TRBJ2-7	.	TRBV5-6	TGTGCCAGCAGCCTGGGGGGAGACGGGCAGTACTTC	CASSLGGDGQYF
TRBD2	TRBJ2-1	once	TRBV19	TGTGCCAGTAGTCCCGGACTAGCGGGGGCCGAGGGGCAGTTCTTC	CASSPGLAGAEGQFF
.	TRBJ2-1	.	TRBV9	TGTGCCAGCAGCCCGGTCCATGAGCAGTTCTTC	CASSPVHEQFF
TRBD1	TRBJ1-1	.	TRBV5-6	TGTGCCAGCACCCTGGACAGGCGCATGAACACTGAAGCTTTCTTT	CASTLDRRMNTEAFF
.	TRBJ2-3	once	TRBV9	TGTGCCAGCAGCGTACCATCAGATACGCAGTATTTT	CASSVPSDTQYF
.	TRBJ1-4	.	TRBV5-1	TGCGCCAGCAGCTTGGTCGGGCAGGGTTATGAAAAACTGTTTTTT	CASSLVGQGYEKLFF
TRBD1	TRBJ2-5	.	TRBV7-8	TGTGCCAGCAGCCTCTCAGGGGGCTACTGGGAGACCCAGTACTTC	CASSLSGGYWETQYF
.	TRBJ1-5	.	TRBV3-1/TRBV3-2	TGTGCCAGCAGCCAAGGCAGGGGTGATCAGCCCCAGCATTTT	CASSQGRGDQPQHF
TRBD1	TRBJ2-1	.	TRBV24-1	TGTGCCACCAGTGCCCCGGGACAGGGCCTAGGGAGCTCCTACAATGAGCAGTTCTTC	CATSAPGQGLGSSYNEQFF
TRBD2	TRBJ2-1	.	TRBV11-2	TGTGCCAGCAGCTTAGTCATTAGGGCTAGCGGCAACAATGAGCAGTTCTTC	CASSLVIRASGNNEQFF
TRBD1	TRBJ1-2	.	TRBV28	TGTGCCAGCAGTCTAGGGACAGTGGGTAACTATGGCTACACCTTC	CASSLGTVGNYGYTF
.	TRBJ2-7	.	TRBV19	TGTGCCAGTAGTATAACGACACCCTCCTACGAGCAGTACTTC	CASSITTPSYEQYF
.	TRBJ1-5	.	TRBV6-5	TGTGCCAGCAGCTGGAGACAGGCGATGAATCAGCCCCAGCATTTT	CASSWRQAMNQPQHF
.	TRBJ1-5	.	TRBV7-8	TGTGCCAGCAGCTTAGGGAACAGGGGCAATCAGCCCCAGCATTTT	CASSLGNRGNQPQHF
.	TRBJ1-1	.	TRBV23-1	TGCGCCAGCAGTCGCCCTCCCCCTAGCACGAAGAACACTGAAGCTTTCTTT	CASSRPPPSTKNTEAFF
.	TRBJ1-2	once	TRBV4-3	TGCGCCAGCAGCCAAGGGACTCCCGCTAACTATGGCTACACCTTC	CASSQGTPANYGYTF
.	TRBJ2-1	once	TRBV5-1	TGCGCCAGCAGCTTGGCGGTTAGCGACCCCCCACGCGAGCAGTTCTTC	CASSLAVSDPPREQFF
.	TRBJ1-5	.	TRBV6-2/TRBV6-3	TGTGCCAGCAGCCTCAGATTTTATAGCAATCAGCCCCAGCATTTT	CASSLRFYSNQPQHF
.	TRBJ1-5	.	TRBV27	TGTGCCAGCAGTCCGCTCACGAGGGGCAATCAGCCCCAGCATTTT	CASSPLTRGNQPQHF
TRBD1	TRBJ2-5	.	TRBV6-5	TGTGCCAGCAGTTCGTACGACAGGGGAGGCCAAGAGACCCAGTACTTC	CASSSYDRGGQETQYF
TRBD1	TRBJ1-1	.	TRBV7-6	TGTGCCAGCAGCTTAACACGGGACAGCCTAATGAACACTGAAGCTTTCTTT	CASSLTRDSLMNTEAFF
.	TRBJ2-7	.	TRBV9	TGTGCCAGCAGCTCCAGACAGATCTACGAGCAGTACTTC	CASSSRQIYEQYF
TRBD1	TRBJ2-7	once	TRBV7-2	TGTGCCAGCAGCCCTCGACAGGGGCCCTACGAGCAGTACTTC	CASSPRQGPYEQYF
TRBD1	TRBJ1-3	.	TRBV6-5	TGTGCCAGCAGGAAGACAGGGGGAACGGGCACCATATATTTT	CASRKTGGTGTIYF
.	TRBJ2-7	.	TRBV5-1	TGCGCCAGCAGCTTGGACGGAGCGGTTCCTCTCGAGCAGTACTTC	CASSLDGAVPLEQYF
.	TRBJ2-7	.	TRBV27	TGTGCCAGCAAGTATCTCGCCAGGCAGTACTTC	CASKYLARQYF
TRBD1	TRBJ1-5	few	TRBV27	TGTGCCAGCAGTCTAAGACAGGGGGTCCAGCCCCAGCATTTT	CASSLRQGVQPQHF
.	TRBJ1-1	.	TRBV10-3	TGTGCCATCAGGGACAGGAACACTGAAGCTTTCTTT	CAIRDRNTEAFF
.	TRBJ1-6	once	TRBV6-2/TRBV6-3	TGTGCCAGCAGTTACTCCGGGCAGGGTCGGAATTCACCCCTCCACTTT	CASSYSGQGRNSPLHF
.	TRBJ1-6	few	TRBV7-2	TGTGCCAGCAGCTTAGCGATGGGCCGAAGTTACTCACCCCTCCACTTT	CASSLAMGRSYSPLHF
TRBD2	TRBJ2-1	.	TRBV5-1	TGCGCCAGCAGCTTGGAAGGGATTAGCGGGAGGGGAAATGATGAGCAGTTCTTC	CASSLEGISGRGNDEQFF
TRBD2	TRBJ2-2	once	TRBV7-9	TGTGCCAGCAGCTTGGGGGGGTCGAACACCGGGGAGCTGTTTTTT	CASSLGGSNTGELFF
TRBD2	TRBJ2-2	few	TRBV5-4	TGTGCCAGCAGCTCGGGACTAGCGGGAACCGGGGAGCTGTTTTTT	CASSSGLAGTGELFF
TRBD2	TRBJ2-7	.	TRBV6-2/TRBV6-3	TGTGCCAGCAGTTACCCCCAGACTAGCGGGGCCTCGAGGGACGAGCAGTACTTC	CASSYPQTSGASRDEQYF
TRBD1	TRBJ1-5	.	TRBV7-2	TGTGCCAGCAGCTTGGGGGACAGGCTCAATCAGCCCCAGCATTTT	CASSLGDRLNQPQHF
TRBD1	TRBJ1-2	.	TRBV6-5	TGTGCCAGCAGTCCACACAGGGGGCTAACCTATGGCTACACCTTC	CASSPHRGLTYGYTF
.	TRBJ1-6	.	TRBV5-4	TGTGCCAGCAGCTTGGACCAGTTCTCCTATAATTCACCCCTCCACTTT	CASSLDQFSYNSPLHF
TRBD1	TRBJ1-5	.	TRBV19	TGTGCCAGTAGGAGAGACAGGGCCGAATATAGCAATCAGCCCCAGCATTTT	CASRRDRAEYSNQPQHF
.	TRBJ1-1	.	TRBV4-2	TGTGCCAGCAGCCAAGGAGTGAACACTGAAGCTTTCTTT	CASSQGVNTEAFF
.	TRBJ2-3	.	TRBV27	TGTGCCAGCAGTTGGGGCTCCTTCCGCACAGATACGCAGTATTTT	CASSWGSFRTDTQYF
TRBD1	TRBJ1-1	.	TRBV5-6	TGTGCCAGCACCAAACAGGGGAAAGCTTTCTTT	CASTKQGKAFF
TRBD1	TRBJ2-7	.	TRBV29-1	TGCAGCGTGAGAACCGGGACAGGGGGCTACGAGCAGTACTTC	CSVRTGTGGYEQYF
.	TRBJ1-6	.	TRBV5-1	TGCGCCAGCAGCTGGAGGGGAGACGGAGATTCACCCCTCCACTTT	CASSWRGDGDSPLHF
.	TRBJ1-3	once	TRBV5-1	TGCGCCAGCAAACCCTCTGGCGGCGGCTCTGGAAACACCATATATTTT	CASKPSGGGSGNTIYF
TRBD1	TRBJ1-1	few	TRBV6-2/TRBV6-3	TGTGCCAGCAGTTCCGGGGGACAGGAGAACACTGAAGCTTTCTTT	CASSSGGQENTEAFF
.	TRBJ1-4	.	TRBV3-1/TRBV3-2	TGTGCCAGCAGCCGATGGGGGGGAGTTAATGAAAAACTGTTTTTT	CASSRWGGVNEKLFF
TRBD1	TRBJ2-7	.	TRBV6-5	TGTGCCAGCATAGGGGGCATCAGTTACGAGCAGTACTTC	CASIGGISYEQYF
.	TRBJ2-2	.	TRBV6-4	TGTGCCAGCAGTGACTCGAGGGGCGGGAAGACTGTCGGGGAGCTGTTTTTT	CASSDSRGGKTVGELFF
TRBD1	TRBJ1-2	few	TRBV4-2	TGTGCCAGCAGTCTCGGACAGGATGGGACCTTTGGTTATGGCTACACCTTC	CASSLGQDGTFGYGYTF